A selection of T cell receptor beta chains follows, all from one sample in a study of a mutant IDH1 vaccine in newly diagnosed glioma. This table comes from immunoSEQ multiplex PCR, and its TCRdb copy is limited to in-frame clones, with some not included. The table records 80,000 to 100,000 clones, around 80% of them present only once. This material consisted of PBMCs, taken from a glioma patient treated with radiotherapy, temozolomide or both. The receptors stem from a man aged 35-49 years with glioma. The CDR3 runs from the conserved cysteine through the conserved F or W. The D gene is left open where the match is weak. The size field is filled for only some rows; it gives once, few, many or a size class.

V	size	D	J	CDR3	DNA
TRBV7-7	few	TRBD2	TRBJ2-3	CAISSGPTDTQYF	TGTGCTATATCTAGCGGGCCCACAGATACGCAGTATTTT
TRBV10-1	-	-	TRBJ1-4	CASSESSAANEKLFF	TGCGCCAGCAGTGAGTCGTCAGCTGCGAATGAAAAACTGTTTTTT
TRBV19	-	-	TRBJ1-5	CASSKRGGPSNQPQHF	TGTGCCAGTAGCAAACGCGGGGGGCCCAGCAATCAGCCCCAGCATTTT
TRBV29-1	-	TRBD1	TRBJ1-2	CSAPLFRDSFYGYTF	TGCAGCGCCCCCCTCTTCCGGGACAGTTTCTATGGCTACACCTTC
TRBV7-2	-	-	TRBJ2-4	CASSSGNIQYF	TGTGCCAGCAGCTCCGGAAACATTCAGTACTTC
TRBV7-2	-	TRBD1	TRBJ2-2	CASSRDRSTGELFF	TGTGCCAGCAGCCGGGACAGGAGCACCGGGGAGCTGTTTTTT
TRBV5-6	-	-	TRBJ2-6	CASSLASVDSGANVLTF	TGTGCCAGCAGCTTGGCTTCGGTCGACTCTGGGGCCAACGTCCTGACTTTC
TRBV7-2	-	TRBD1	TRBJ2-7	CASSFQTGGPYEQYF	TGTGCCAGCAGCTTCCAGACAGGGGGACCTTACGAGCAGTACTTC
TRBV5-6	-	-	TRBJ2-7	CASSLDSPEQYF	TGTGCCAGCAGCTTGGATTCTCCCGAGCAGTACTTC
TRBV27	-	-	TRBJ2-2	CATSASVYTGELFF	TGTGCCACCTCGGCTAGCGTATACACCGGGGAGCTGTTTTTT
TRBV30	-	-	TRBJ1-5	CAWSHGGGQPQHF	TGTGCCTGGAGTCACGGGGGTGGTCAGCCCCAGCATTTT
TRBV7-9	once	-	TRBJ1-6	CASSMLGGSPLHF	TGTGCCAGCAGCATGTTGGGAGGTTCACCCCTCCACTTT
TRBV28	-	TRBD1	TRBJ1-2	CASSSRQGAYYGYTF	TGTGCCAGCAGTTCGAGACAGGGGGCGTATTATGGCTACACCTTC
TRBV28	-	-	TRBJ1-2	CASSLWQGAQGYGYTF	TGTGCCAGCAGTTTATGGCAGGGCGCTCAGGGCTATGGCTACACCTTC
TRBV7-2	-	-	TRBJ1-1	CASSLAQGSEAFF	TGTGCCAGCAGCTTAGCACAGGGCTCTGAAGCTTTCTTT
TRBV4-3	once	TRBD2	TRBJ2-3	CASSQVQTGTSSPDTQYF	TGCGCCAGCAGCCAAGTACAGACAGGGACTAGCTCCCCAGATACGCAGTATTTT
TRBV5-1	-	-	TRBJ2-5	CASSEVGGRVETQYF	TGCGCCAGCAGCGAGGTCGGGGGGCGCGTGGAGACCCAGTACTTC
TRBV19	-	-	TRBJ2-2	CASSIVRANTGELFF	TGTGCCAGTAGTATAGTCCGAGCGAACACCGGGGAGCTGTTTTTT
TRBV7-9	-	TRBD1	TRBJ2-7	CASRQQGARVYEQYF	TGTGCCAGCAGGCAACAGGGGGCGCGGGTCTACGAGCAGTACTTC
TRBV7-9	-	-	TRBJ1-5	CASSDRLGPGSNQPQHF	TGTGCCAGCAGCGATAGATTGGGGCCAGGCAGCAATCAGCCCCAGCATTTT
TRBV6-6	-	-	TRBJ2-6	CASSITTAAGANVLTF	TGTGCCAGCAGCATTACCACAGCTGCCGGGGCCAACGTCCTGACTTTC
TRBV7-2	-	TRBD2	TRBJ2-5	CASSETSGGTGGTQYF	TGTGCCAGCAGCGAGACTAGCGGGGGGACTGGTGGGACCCAGTACTTC